The T cell receptor beta chain described here comes from a study of blood T cell repertoires in COVID-19. The overall study: The United States, Italy and Spain provided the acute and convalescent COVID-19 samples.

The CDR3 is 14 amino acids. V lost 4 bases and J lost 5, with 15 bases in between. From germline, CDR1 is SGHTS and CDR2 YDEGEE. In the original analysis: Reference gene primer amplification gave nucleated cell count estimates. Only in-frame clones appear in the TCRdb table, and some are missing; sequencing was by immunoSEQ multiplex PCR. That table gives V, J and clone size, and the DNA gave D and trimming. The table records approximately 170,000 clones, roughly 80% of them present only once. The study counted Cohort 3 donors as recovered given two negative PCRs, clearance, or symptom resolution. This sequence joins TRBV5-8 and TRBJ2-5, with D maybe TRBD2 (5 bases). Sequencing used PBMCs or T cells enriched from blood (not recorded which). The source of this sequence is a woman between 45 and 60 years old who had recovered from COVID-19. The CDR3 protein is CASSPNGSGETQYF. The CDR3 DNA reads as TGTGCCAGCAGCCCGAACGGTTCGGGGGAGACCCAGTACTTC.